Below are 32 T cell receptor beta chains sequenced from a single sample in a study of identical twins. TCRdb used MiXCR to reprocess the 5' RACE reads, holding one entry per CDR3 protein. The sample yields 1.5 million to 2 million distinct CDR3 sequences, roughly a third seen once. The sample taken for sequencing was cord blood. Receptor source: a newborn girl in good health.

The gene calls are TRBV20-1 and TRBJ2-4; TRBD1 might be the D (7 bases). Looked up from germline, CDR1 is DFQATT and CDR2 is SNEGSKA (reference sequence). V lost 3 bases, J lost 0 bases, and 12 bases lay in between. The CDR3 loop spans 15 amino acids. The CDR3 reads CSAREGQLAKNIQYF. In DNA form, the CDR3 reads TGCAGTGCTAGGGAGGGACAGCTAGCCAAAAACATTCAGTACTTC.

With respect to this clonotype: A much larger clone lies a single base off, so this may be a read error. This sequence joins TRBV29-1 and TRBJ2-4; 9 positions agree with TRBD2. The DNA matches TRBJ2-7 better at its end, which makes the J call doubtful. The length of the CDR3 is 13 residues. Germline CDR1 SQVTM, CDR2 ANQGSEA. For the CDR3, the DNA is TGCAGCGTTCTGGCGGGAGGGGTCCACGAGCAGTACTTC. This encodes CSVLAGGVHEQYF.

This clonotype was seen a handful of times. The chain couples TRBV6-1 to TRBJ1-1; D is unclear. V was pared by 4 bases and J by 1 base, with 10 bases between. CDR3 length equals 14 residues. The germline gives CDR1 MNHNS, CDR2 SASEGT. In DNA form, the CDR3 reads TGTGCCAGCAGTGTAGTAGGGCGGAACACTGAAGCTTTCTTT. This translates into CASSVVGRNTEAFF.

This clonotype was seen more than once but under ten times. The rearrangement joins TRBV7-2 to TRBJ1-2; TRBD1 matches 7 bases. The CDR3 covers 15 residues. Losses at the gene ends were 1 base for V and 11 bases for J; bases not matched to a gene: 13. Germline V gene sequence: CDR1 SGHTA, CDR2 FQGNSA. CDR3 sequence (DNA): TGTGCCAGCAGCTTAGGCCCGGGACAGCCTACGAGTTACACCTTC. Translation gives CASSLGPGQPTSYTF.

This clonotype was recorded a few times. V usage is TRBV11-2 and J usage is TRBJ2-1, with D perhaps TRBD2 (5 bases). This CDR3 is 14 amino acids long. The germline V gene encodes CDR1 SGHAT and CDR2 FQNNGV. The V gene lost 8 bases and the J gene lost 3 bases, with 14 bases spanning the gap. The DNA for the CDR3 is TGTGCCAGCCACGCGACCGGGGTCTACAATGAGCAGTTCTTC. It encodes CASHATGVYNEQFF. Variable domain in full (rest from reference TRBV11-2 and TRBJ2-1): EAGVAQSPRYKIIEKRQSVAFWCNPISGHATLYWYQQILGQGPKLLIQFQNNGVVDDSQLPKDRFSAERLKGVDSTLKIQPAKLEDSAVYLCASHATGVYNEQFFGPGTRLTVL.

This clonotype came up once. The rearrangement joins TRBV12-3 or TRBV12-4 to TRBJ2-1, with 9 nucleotides matching TRBD1. Losses at the gene ends were 6 bases for V and 0 bases for J; bases not matched to a gene: 9. CDR3 length: 17 amino acids. CDR3 protein: CASSPHLTGGSYNEQFF. DNA for the CDR3: TGTGCCAGCAGCCCGCATTTGACAGGGGGCTCCTACAATGAGCAGTTCTTC.

The rearrangement links TRBV28 to TRBJ2-3; D tentatively fits TRBD1 or TRBD2 (6 bases each). In germline, CDR1 is MDHEN, CDR2 SYDVKM. This CDR3 is built from 19 residues. Trimming took off 3 bases at V and 7 bases at J, with 29 bases between the two ends. CDR3 coding DNA: TGTGCCAGCAGTTTTGGACAGTGGCCTTGGGGCGGGATGGGGAATACGCAGTATTTT. Translation: CASSFGQWPWGGMGNTQYF. Filled out from reference TRBV28 and TRBJ2-3, the complete variable domain reads DVKVTQSSRYLVKRTGEKVFLECVQDMDHENMFWYRQDPGLGLRLIYFSYDVKMKEKGDIPEGYSVSREKKERFSLILESASTNQTSMYLCASSFGQWPWGGMGNTQYFGPGTRLTVL.

A word on this clonotype: At one of its ends the junction is not consistent with the germline gene, which may arise from a read error. The chain joins TRBV3-1 to TRBJ2-5; D is undetermined. Germline V gene data show CDR1 as LGHDT and CDR2 as YNNKEL (reference sequence). The CDR3 covers 14 residues. The CDR3 DNA is TGTGCCAGCAGGGTTTTAGGGTCGGGCGAGACCCTGTACTTC. Translated, it gives CASRVLGSGETLYF.

The table lists this clonotype with a few counts. Here the CDR3 reads CASSEYGVSPLHF. Here the CDR3 DNA reads TGTGCCAGCAGTGAATATGGGGTTTCACCCCTCCACTTT. The V call is TRBV25-1, the J call TRBJ1-6; D uncertain. CDR3 length: 13 amino acids. The V gene's germline CDR1 is MGHDK and CDR2 SYGVNS. V lost 0 bases to trimming and J lost 9 bases, with 6 bases between them.

CDR3: CSAVPSRGTDTQYF. The CDR3, as DNA: TGCAGTGCTGTGCCGAGTAGAGGCACAGATACGCAGTATTTT. The chain uses TRBV20-1 and TRBJ2-3; D unresolved. The CDR3 loop spans 14 amino acids. V dropped 5 bases and J dropped 1 base, with 13 bases sitting between them. The V gene's germline CDR1 is DFQATT and CDR2 SNEGSKA (reference sequence).

In its sample, this clonotype was seen a few times. V and J are TRBV6-6 and TRBJ2-7; TRBD1 aligns across 9 bases. The CDR3 sequence is 16 residues long. Germline V CDR1 and CDR2: MNHNY, SVGAGI (reference sequence). With V trimmed by 0 bases and J by 5 bases, 8 bases remained unmatched. CDR3 sequence (DNA): TGTGCCAGCAGTTACTCGGGTACAGGGGGCCGGGACGAGCAGTACTTC. Protein product: CASSYSGTGGRDEQYF.

The table lists this clonotype with a few counts. J is TRBJ2-4 and V is TRBV25-1, with D maybe TRBD2 (5 bases). CDR1 is MGHDK, CDR2 SYGVNS, per germline. Between the trimmed V and J ends, which lost 2 bases and 0 bases, there was a span of 5 bases. CDR3 length: 14 amino acids. For the CDR3, the DNA is TGTGCCAGCAGTGAAGAGGGAGCCAAAAACATTCAGTACTTC. Its protein product is CASSEEGAKNIQYF.

The chain combines TRBV20-1 with TRBJ2-7, with TRBD1 identical over 7 bases. V lost 3 bases to trimming and J lost 0 bases; unmatched junction nucleotides: 8. Germline CDR1 and CDR2: DFQATT and SNEGSKA (reference sequence). This CDR3 has 15 amino acids. The CDR3 DNA is TGCAGTGCTAGGAGTACAGGGGCCCTCTCCTACGAGCAGTACTTC. Residues: CSARSTGALSYEQYF.

This clonotype was detected only a few times. The chain couples TRBV29-1 to TRBJ1-1; TRBD1 aligns across 7 bases. The J segment lost 4 bases and the V segment lost 7 bases, leaving 9 bases of the junction unmatched. The CDR3 length is 13 residues. Looked up from germline, CDR1 is SQVTM and CDR2 is ANQGSEA. CDR3 bases: TGCAGCGCCCGACAGGGTCCGGGCACTGAAGCTTTCTTT. Protein product: CSARQGPGTEAFF.

This rearrangement joins TRBV12-3 or TRBV12-4 to TRBJ2-7; 7 bases are shared with TRBD2. The CDR3 sequence is 16 residues long. J was trimmed by 2 bases and V by 2 bases; bases with no gene match: 9. For the CDR3, the DNA is TGTGCCAGCAGTTTAACGGGTCTAGCGGTAACCTACGAGCAGTACTTC. Protein: CASSLTGLAVTYEQYF.

The DNA of the CDR3 is TGTGCCAGCAGTTACACTAGCGGGGGGGGCGATACGCAGTATTTT. Its protein is CASSYTSGGGDTQYF. The chain uses TRBV6-5 and TRBJ2-3; 13 bases align to TRBD2. CDR3 size: 15 residues. The germline V gene has CDR1 MNHEY and CDR2 SVGAGI. V shed 2 bases and J 6 bases; nucleotides not matched to a gene: 2.

The genes are TRBV12-3 or TRBV12-4 and TRBJ2-3; 8 bases are shared with TRBD2. CDR3 size: 15 residues. Trimming removed 3 bases from V and 2 bases from J; junction bases left unmatched: 4. The CDR3 protein is CASSLEREPTDTQYF. The DNA of the CDR3 is TGTGCCAGCAGTTTGGAGCGGGAGCCCACAGATACGCAGTATTTT.

Written as DNA, the CDR3 is TGCGCCAGCAGCCAAAACGACAGGGAGGATCAGCCCCAGCATTTT. Amino acid sequence: CASSQNDREDQPQHF. The rearrangement joins TRBV4-1 to TRBJ1-5; the match to TRBD1 covers 7 bases. The germline V gene encodes CDR1 MGHRA and CDR2 YSYEKL. With V trimmed by 2 bases and J by 5 bases, 6 bases remained unmatched. The CDR3 has 15 residues.

In this sample, this clonotype turned up many times. The chain couples TRBV3-1 to TRBJ1-2, with a possible D match to TRBD1 (5 bases). Germline V gives CDR1 LGHDT, CDR2 YNNKEL (reference sequence). This CDR3 has 12 amino acids. Deletions cut 0 bases from V and 7 bases from J, with 6 bases between. CDR3 coding DNA: TGTGCCAGCAGCCAAGACAGGGTTGGCTACACCTTC. Its protein product is CASSQDRVGYTF.

CDR3 sequence reads: CASSLSGGHNQPQHF. The CDR3 DNA reads as TGTGCCAGCAGTTTATCGGGGGGCCACAATCAGCCCCAGCATTTT. The V call is TRBV28, the J call TRBJ1-5; D might be TRBD1 (6 bases). CDR3 length: 15 residues. The germline V and J ends were trimmed by 1 base and 3 bases, with 10 bases remaining between them. The germline V gene has CDR1 MDHEN and CDR2 SYDVKM. The variable domain in full, with the rest retrieved from reference TRBV28 and TRBJ1-5, is DVKVTQSSRYLVKRTGEKVFLECVQDMDHENMFWYRQDPGLGLRLIYFSYDVKMKEKGDIPEGYSVSREKKERFSLILESASTNQTSMYLCASSLSGGHNQPQHFGDGTRLSIL.

This clonotype came up a few times. V gene TRBV6-5 combines with J gene TRBJ2-3; D remains ambiguous. CDR1 MNHEY and CDR2 SVGAGI come from the germline V gene. The CDR3 sequence is 14 residues long. The ends were cut back, 2 bases at V and 0 bases at J, with 6 bases in the middle. Written as DNA, the CDR3 is TGTGCCAGCAGTTACCGCTCAAGCACAGATACGCAGTATTTT. Protein sequence: CASSYRSSTDTQYF.

The V gene is TRBV21-1, the J gene TRBJ1-1; TRBD1 reflects the table's D call only, with no check against the DNA. TRBV21-1 is an annotated pseudogene. The CDR3 covers 17 residues. This chain's CDR3 is CASSKVPGQPPNTEAFF. CDR3 coding DNA: TGTGCCAGCAGCAAAGTCCCAGGTCAGCCCCCTAACACTGAAGCTTTCTTT.

This clonotype was counted between two and nine times. The chain recombines TRBV4-2 with TRBJ2-5; D is perhaps TRBD2 (5 bases). The CDR3 has 14 amino acids. Trimming left V 1 base short and J 2 bases short, with 8 bases between. CDR1 is LGHNA, CDR2 YNFKEQ, per germline. The CDR3 nucleotides are TGTGCCAGCAGCCAAGGTCCGGGACAAGAGACCCAGTACTTC. It yields the protein CASSQGPGQETQYF.

This clonotype has only a few counts. V usage is TRBV27 and J usage is TRBJ2-3; the D gene could be TRBD1 or TRBD2 (5 bases each). From germline, CDR1 is MNHEY and CDR2 SMNVEV (reference sequence). Trimming shortened V by 6 bases and J by 7 bases, and 23 bases separated the two germline ends. The CDR3 contains 16 residues. The CDR3, as DNA: TGTGCCAGCAGACGGGGCCCGCCTTCGAGACGGCATACGCAGTATTTT. It specifies CASRRGPPSRRHTQYF.

J is TRBJ2-4 and V is TRBV3-1; 11 positions match TRBD2. CDR1 and CDR2 from the germline V gene are LGHDT and YNNKEL (reference sequence). The J segment lost 1 base and the V segment lost 1 base, leaving 3 bases of the junction unmatched. The CDR3 loop spans 17 amino acids. CDR3 sequence: CASSQASGGPAKNIQYF. CDR3 nucleotide sequence: TGTGCCAGCAGCCAAGCTAGCGGGGGGCCCGCCAAAAACATTCAGTACTTC.

This clonotype was seen ten or more times. V gene TRBV12-3 or TRBV12-4 combines with J gene TRBJ2-1, with 8 bases lining up with TRBD2. CDR3 length: 14 residues. J was trimmed by 8 bases and V by 6 bases; bases with no gene match: 9. CDR3 protein: CASRVAGKNDEQFF. The CDR3 DNA is TGTGCCAGCAGGGTAGCGGGAAAAAATGATGAGCAGTTCTTC.

This chain uses TRBV7-2 with TRBJ1-5; the D is unclear. Germline V gene sequence: CDR1 SGHTA, CDR2 FQGNSA. The V and J ends lost 1 base and 7 bases respectively, with 11 bases between them. This CDR3 is built from 14 residues. CDR3 loop: CASSLEGLKQPQHF. DNA of the CDR3: TGTGCCAGCAGCTTAGAGGGCCTCAAGCAGCCCCAGCATTTT.

This clonotype was seen ten or more times. CDR3 in DNA: TGTGCCAGCAGCCCCAACTACGAGCAGTACTTC. It specifies CASSPNYEQYF. The chain joins TRBV12-3 or TRBV12-4 to TRBJ2-7; D is ambiguous. The CDR3 consists of 11 residues. Trimming cost V 6 bases and J 3 bases, with 6 bases left between them.

This chain links TRBV2 with TRBJ2-7; 12 bases line up with TRBD2. This CDR3 is built from 16 residues. J was trimmed by 0 bases and V by 6 bases; bases with no gene match: 6. Germline lookup yields CDR1 SNHLY and CDR2 FYNNEI. The CDR3 sequence is CASRLGLAGSSYEQYF. As DNA, the CDR3 is TGTGCCAGCAGGTTAGGACTAGCGGGAAGCTCCTACGAGCAGTACTTC.

The rearrangement uses TRBV2 and TRBJ2-4; D unclear. With 3 bases removed from V and 1 base from J, the gap between germline ends came to 7 bases. This CDR3 is built from 14 residues. Germline V gene lookup returns CDR1 SNHLY and CDR2 FYNNEI. This CDR3 reads CASSDSEAKNIQYF. The CDR3 coding sequence is TGTGCCAGCAGTGACTCCGAGGCCAAAAACATTCAGTACTTC.

In this sample, this clonotype turned up a few times. V gene TRBV24-1 combines with J gene TRBJ1-5; 9 positions agree with TRBD1. The V gene end was trimmed by 2 bases and the J gene end by 7 bases; junction bases not matched to a gene: 2. Germline-derived CDR1 and CDR2 are KGHDR and SFDVKD. The CDR3 sequence is 14 residues long. Here the CDR3 DNA reads TGTGCCACCAGTGATTGGGACAGGGACCAGCCCCAGCATTTT. Amino acids: CATSDWDRDQPQHF.

V usage is TRBV24-1 and J usage is TRBJ2-5, with 10 bases aligning to TRBD2. Germline V lookup: CDR1 KGHDR, CDR2 SFDVKD. This CDR3 spans 14 amino acids. J gave up 5 bases and V 3 bases, and 2 bases lay outside the gene matches. The CDR3 sequence: CATSDSGRAETQYF. DNA of the CDR3: TGTGCCACCAGTGATAGCGGGAGGGCCGAGACCCAGTACTTC.